This passage covers 16 T cell receptor beta chains from one sample sequenced in a study of cytomegalovirus exposure and HLA in healthy donors. Amplification used 60 Vbeta primers and 13 Jbeta primers. Only in-frame clones appear in the TCRdb table, and some are missing; sequencing was by immunoSEQ multiplex PCR. The data hold around 140,000 clones, with around two thirds observed a single time. The sequencing sample was made of PBMCs. The receptor set was obtained from a woman between 18 and 29 years old in good health and CMV-seronegative.

The chain links TRBV6-6 to TRBJ2-1, with 9 nucleotides matching TRBD1. CDR3 length equals 15 residues. Germline lookup yields CDR1 MNHNY and CDR2 SVGAGI (reference sequence). The V gene end was trimmed by 5 bases and the J gene end by 3 bases; junction bases not matched to a gene: 5. CDR3 DNA sequence: TGTGCCAGCAGTCCCCCGGGACAGGGCTACAATGAGCAGTTCTTC. Translating it yields CASSPPGQGYNEQFF.

For this clone: An end of the junction does not agree with germline; a read error may underlie this. The chain links TRBV11-2 to TRBJ1-5, with D perhaps matching TRBD1 (5 bases). Germline CDR1 is SGHAT and CDR2 is FQNNGV. There are 16 residues in the CDR3. CDR3 in DNA: TGTGCCAGCAGCTTAGTCGGAGGGACGAGCAATCGGCCCCAGCATTTT. Amino acids: CASSLVGGTSNRPQHF.

The chain recombines TRBV4-3 with TRBJ1-2, with a weak D call TRBD1 (6 bases). CDR3 length equals 16 residues. The germline V gene has CDR1 LGHNA and CDR2 YSLEER. Trimming removed 0 bases from V and 0 bases from J, with 11 bases in between. CDR3 nucleotides: TGCGCCAGCAGCCAAGATTGGGGGACAACTAACTATGGCTACACCTTC. This codes for CASSQDWGTTNYGYTF.

The J gene is TRBJ1-1, the V gene TRBV5-6; TRBD1 is a possible D gene (6 bases). From germline, CDR1 is SGHDT and CDR2 YYEEEE. V lost 4 bases to trimming and J lost 5 bases, with 24 bases between them. The CDR3 is 17 residues long. CDR3 sequence (DNA): TGTGCCAGCAGCAAACAGGGATTTTTAATACGGGGAACTGAAGCTTTCTTT. Protein sequence: CASSKQGFLIRGTEAFF.

The chain uses TRBV5-1 and TRBJ2-2; D remains unclear. There are 13 residues in the CDR3. CDR1 is SGHRS and CDR2 is YFSETQ in the germline V gene. V was cut by 0 bases and J by 5 bases, with 5 bases left in between. The CDR3 DNA follows: TGCGCCAGCAGCTTGGTTGAGACCGGGGAGCTGTTTTTT. It is translated as CASSLVETGELFF.

The chain employs TRBV19 and TRBJ1-1; no definite D call. The germline gives CDR1 LNHDA, CDR2 SQIVND (reference sequence). The ends were cut back, 0 bases at V and 0 bases at J, with 5 bases in the middle. CDR3 length: 14 residues. CDR3 in DNA: TGTGCCAGTAGTATAGAGTCTTTGAACACTGAAGCTTTCTTT. Translation: CASSIESLNTEAFF. Full variable domain (missing parts from reference TRBV19 and TRBJ1-1): DGGITQSPKYLFRKEGQNVTLSCEQNLNHDAMYWYRQDPGQGLRLIYYSQIVNDFQKGDIAEGYSVSREKKESFPLTVTSAQKNPTAFYLCASSIESLNTEAFFGQGTRLTVV.

This sequence joins TRBV25-1 and TRBJ1-1; D ambiguous. CDR3 length: 14 amino acids. V was cut by 4 bases and J by 5 bases, with 14 bases left in between. Germline loops: CDR1 MGHDK, CDR2 SYGVNS. In DNA, the CDR3 is TGTGCCAGCAGTGCCCCGGGAATTGTTACTGAAGCTTTCTTT. Protein sequence: CASSAPGIVTEAFF.

This clone is a singleton in its sample. CDR3 sequence: CASSETGAGGNTIYF. The DNA for the CDR3 is TGTGCCAGCAGCGAGACAGGGGCAGGGGGAAACACCATATATTTT. V usage is TRBV9 and J usage is TRBJ1-3, with 8 bases identical to TRBD1. Per the germline V gene, CDR1 is SGDLS and CDR2 is YYNGEE. CDR3 length: 15 amino acids. The trim removed 3 bases at V and 4 bases at J, leaving 6 bases unmatched.

V and J are TRBV27 and TRBJ2-2; TRBD2 matches 11 bases. J gave up 8 bases and V 4 bases, and 6 bases lay outside the gene matches. The CDR3 extends over 15 amino acids. CDR1 and CDR2 from the germline V gene are MNHEY and SMNVEV (reference sequence). Written as DNA, the CDR3 is TGTGCCAGCAGTTGGGCTAGCGGGAGGTTAGGGGAGCTGTTTTTT. Translation gives CASSWASGRLGELFF.

This clone was found a few times. The chain carries TRBV19 and TRBJ2-6; 7 positions match TRBD1. After removal of 7 bases from V and 2 bases from J, the junction contained 2 bases not matched to a gene. Germline-derived CDR1 and CDR2 are LNHDA and SQIVND (reference sequence). The CDR3 runs 14 residues. CDR3 sequence reads: CASKTGPGANVLTF. The DNA of the CDR3 is TGTGCCAGTAAGACAGGGCCTGGGGCCAACGTCCTGACTTTC.

The rearrangement uses TRBV6-5 and TRBJ2-7; 8 nucleotides agree with TRBD2. Germline loops: CDR1 MNHEY, CDR2 SVGAGI. The V and J ends lost 4 bases and 2 bases, in that order; junction bases with no gene match: 4. This CDR3 is built from 14 residues. The CDR3 spells CASSLQRGPYEQYF. The CDR3 nucleotides are TGTGCCAGCAGTTTGCAGCGGGGGCCCTACGAGCAGTACTTC.

V usage is TRBV30 and J usage is TRBJ1-2; D not certain. The ends were cut back, 3 bases at V and 4 bases at J, with 6 bases in the middle. Germline values: CDR1 GTSNPN, CDR2 SVGIG (reference sequence). The CDR3 has 11 amino acids. The CDR3 DNA sequence: TGTGCCTGGAGCCACGGCTATGGCTACACCTTC. It translates to CAWSHGYGYTF.

In its sample, this clone was seen a few times. The chain employs TRBV4-3 and TRBJ1-6; the D is unclear. CDR3 length equals 16 residues. Trimming stripped 0 bases from V and 13 bases from J, with 19 bases between. Germline-derived CDR1 and CDR2 are LGHNA and YSLEER. The CDR3 DNA sequence: TGCGCCAGCAGCCAAGACGTCGCCGGAGCCGCACGGCCCCTCCACTTT. Its translation: CASSQDVAGAARPLHF.

The chain is built from TRBV7-2 and TRBJ2-2; 10 nucleotides align to TRBD2. The V gene's germline CDR1 is SGHTA and CDR2 FQGNSA. This CDR3 has 16 amino acids. After removal of 8 bases from V and 5 bases from J, the junction contained 11 bases not matched to a gene. The CDR3 is CASSDRSGRRTGELFF. The CDR3 nucleotides read TGTGCCAGCTCAGATCGTAGCGGGAGGAGGACCGGGGAGCTGTTTTTT.

The V and J genes are TRBV10-3 and TRBJ2-7; D perhaps matches TRBD2 (6 bases). Germline V gene data show CDR1 as ENHRY and CDR2 as SYGVKD. This CDR3 has 15 residues. V gave up 6 bases and J gave up 0 bases, with 15 bases separating them. CDR3 DNA sequence: TGTGCCATCAGGGTCTGGCGGGGTAGCTCCTACGAGCAGTACTTC. Translating gives CAIRVWRGSSYEQYF.

The chain couples TRBV7-2 to TRBJ1-4, with D possibly TRBD1 on 5 matching bases. The germline V gene encodes CDR1 SGHTA and CDR2 FQGNSA. The CDR3 covers 14 residues. V was clipped by 0 bases and J by 8 bases, with 10 bases between them. CDR3 nucleotide sequence: TGTGCCAGCAGCTTAGCGACAGTGGGGGAAAAACTGTTTTTT. Its protein product is CASSLATVGEKLFF. The full variable domain, in which reference TRBV7-2 and TRBJ1-4 provide the parts outside the CDR3, is GAGVSQSPSNKVTEKGKDVELRCDPISGHTALYWYRQSLGQGLEFLIYFQGNSAPDKSGLPSDRFSAERTGGSVSTLTIQRTQQEDSAVYLCASSLATVGEKLFFGSGTQLSVL.